The source of this TCR beta chain is a study of OX40 agonist ivuxolimab in advanced cancers. Study findings and constraints: Partial responders treated at 0.1-3.0 mg/kg exhibited clonal expansion among the lowest measured.

Sequencing used immunoSEQ multiplex PCR; TCRdb keeps in-frame clones, though not all of them. The repertoire includes 45,000 to 50,000 clones, more than 75% of them detected once, and about 1.9% sits in the top ten. Per germline, CDR1 SGHRS and CDR2 YFSETQ. This CDR3 has 18 amino acids. Trimming left V 0 bases short and J 0 bases short, with 19 bases between. Note on this clone: What it binds is not known.

Sampled blood was obtained at baseline, cycle 4 day 1, and cycle 7 day 1. The V gene is TRBV5-1, the J gene TRBJ2-7; weak D call: TRBD1 (6 bases). The TCR was taken from an adult with an advanced solid tumor such as melanoma, head and neck, liver or kidney cancer. The sequenced sample was CD4+ or CD8+ T cells sorted from blood, obtained in a trial of the OX40 agonist ivuxolimab. In nucleotides, the CDR3 is TGCGCCAGCAGCTTGGAATCCCAGGGGAAATCTAGCTCCTACGAGCAGTACTTC. This encodes CASSLESQGKSSSYEQYF.